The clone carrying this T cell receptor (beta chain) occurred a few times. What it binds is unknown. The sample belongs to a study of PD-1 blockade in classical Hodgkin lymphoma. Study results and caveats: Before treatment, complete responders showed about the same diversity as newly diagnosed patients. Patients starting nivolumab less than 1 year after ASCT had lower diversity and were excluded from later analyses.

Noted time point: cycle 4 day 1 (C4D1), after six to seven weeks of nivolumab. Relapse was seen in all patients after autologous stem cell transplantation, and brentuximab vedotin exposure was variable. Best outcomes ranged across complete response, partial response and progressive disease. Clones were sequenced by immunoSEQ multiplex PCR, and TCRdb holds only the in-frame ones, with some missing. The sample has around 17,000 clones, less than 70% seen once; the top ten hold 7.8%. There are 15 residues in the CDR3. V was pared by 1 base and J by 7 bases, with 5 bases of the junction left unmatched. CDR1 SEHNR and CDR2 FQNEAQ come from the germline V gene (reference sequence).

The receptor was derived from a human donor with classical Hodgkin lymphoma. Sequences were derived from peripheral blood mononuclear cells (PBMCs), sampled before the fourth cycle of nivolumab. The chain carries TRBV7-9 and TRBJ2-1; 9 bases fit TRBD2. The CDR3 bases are TGTGCCAGCAGCTTAGTTGGGAGCGGGAGGAATGAGCAGTTCTTC. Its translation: CASSLVGSGRNEQFF.